Detailed here is one T cell receptor beta chain. Its target is unknown. This specimen belongs to a study of identical twins. Study outcomes and limitations: The conclusions drew on cross-sectional statistical analysis instead of tracking the same donors.

Template switching added a universal primer binding site, and final cDNA carried unique molecular identifiers. TCRdb redid the calling of the 5' RACE reads with MiXCR, one entry per CDR3 protein. Of 570,000 or so distinct CDR3 sequences detected, 9.5% to 10% appear once; the ten largest clones hold roughly 3.2%. The germline V and J ends were trimmed by 6 bases and 4 bases, with 12 bases remaining between them. The CDR3 runs 13 residues. In germline, CDR1 is MNHEY, CDR2 SVGEGT. These data were likewise used in another study, on yellow fever vaccine responses in identical twins.

This clonotype originated in a woman aged 18-30 years in good health. Sequencing used PBMCs. The chain uses TRBV6-2 or TRBV6-3 and TRBJ1-1; unclear D gene. This chain's CDR3 is CASRQQTFTEAFF. Written as DNA, the CDR3 is TGTGCCAGCAGACAACAAACGTTCACTGAAGCTTTCTTT.